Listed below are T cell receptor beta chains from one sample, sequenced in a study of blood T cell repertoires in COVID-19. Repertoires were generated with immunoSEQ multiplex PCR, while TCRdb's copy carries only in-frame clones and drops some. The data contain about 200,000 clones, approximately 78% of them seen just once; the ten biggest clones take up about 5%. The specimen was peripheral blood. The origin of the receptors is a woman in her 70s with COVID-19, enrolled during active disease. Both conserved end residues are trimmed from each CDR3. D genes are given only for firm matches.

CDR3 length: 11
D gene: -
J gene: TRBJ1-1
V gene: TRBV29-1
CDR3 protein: SVAKQLNTEAF

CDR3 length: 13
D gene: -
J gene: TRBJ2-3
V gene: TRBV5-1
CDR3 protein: ASSLAPGVTDTQY

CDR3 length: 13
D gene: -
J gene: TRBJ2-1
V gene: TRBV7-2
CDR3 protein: ASSPGIVTYNEQF

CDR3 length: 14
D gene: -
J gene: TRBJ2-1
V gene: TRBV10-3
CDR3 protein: AISEPGGSSYNEQF

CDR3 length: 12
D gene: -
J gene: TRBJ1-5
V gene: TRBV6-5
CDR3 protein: ASSDRNSNQPQH

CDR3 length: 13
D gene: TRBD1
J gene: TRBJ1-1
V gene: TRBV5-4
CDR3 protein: ASSPFQGARTEAF

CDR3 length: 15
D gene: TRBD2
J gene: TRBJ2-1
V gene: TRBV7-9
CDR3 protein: ASSFSTSATYYNEQF

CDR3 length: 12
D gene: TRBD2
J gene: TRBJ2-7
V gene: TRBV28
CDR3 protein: ASKLGGTVSEQY

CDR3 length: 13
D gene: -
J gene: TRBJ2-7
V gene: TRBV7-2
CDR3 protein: ASSLQVGQGHEQY

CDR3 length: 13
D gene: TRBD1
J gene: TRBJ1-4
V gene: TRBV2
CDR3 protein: ASSVQGAVNEKLF

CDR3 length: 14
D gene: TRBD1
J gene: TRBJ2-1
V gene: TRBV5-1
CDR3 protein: ASSWGAGTGYSEQF

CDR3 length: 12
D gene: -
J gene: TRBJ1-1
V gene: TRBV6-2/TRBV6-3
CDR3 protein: ASSYSFRNTEAF

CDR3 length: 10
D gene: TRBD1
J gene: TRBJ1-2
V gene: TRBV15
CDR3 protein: ATRTSGQGYT

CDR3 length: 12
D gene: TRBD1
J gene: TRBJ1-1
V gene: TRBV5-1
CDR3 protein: ASSFGQGYTEAF

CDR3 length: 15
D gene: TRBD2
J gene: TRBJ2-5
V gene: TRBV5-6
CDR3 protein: ASSSGTSGRARETQY

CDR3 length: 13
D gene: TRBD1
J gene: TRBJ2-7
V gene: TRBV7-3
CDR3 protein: ASSLLGDREYEQY

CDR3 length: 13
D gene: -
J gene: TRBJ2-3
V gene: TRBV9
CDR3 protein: ASSPRLEYTDTQY

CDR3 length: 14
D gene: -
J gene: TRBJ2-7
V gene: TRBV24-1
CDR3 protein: ATSDSGAERPYEQY